One and the same sample provided the 19 T cell receptor beta chains below, sequenced in a study of blood T cell repertoires in COVID-19. Sequenced by immunoSEQ multiplex PCR; TCRdb stores in-frame clones only, minus some. The sample has approximately 300,000 clones, 85% seen once. Sequencing was performed on PBMCs or T cells enriched from blood (not recorded which). Receptors originate from a woman aged 30 to 39 who had been exposed to COVID-19.

The CDR3 sequence: CASITSGRAIETQYF. CDR3 nucleotides: TGTGCCAGCATTACTAGCGGGAGGGCCATAGAGACCCAGTACTTC. This chain uses TRBV5-4 with TRBJ2-5; the match to TRBD2 covers 13 bases. Germline V lookup: CDR1 SGHNT, CDR2 YYREEE (reference sequence). The CDR3 runs to 15 residues. With V trimmed by 6 bases and J by 4 bases, 6 bases remained unmatched.

This chain connects TRBV5-1 to TRBJ1-1; a weak D match, TRBD1 (6 bases). Germline V gene data show CDR1 as SGHRS and CDR2 as YFSETQ. The CDR3 covers 15 residues. The V and J ends lost 5 bases and 0 bases respectively, with 14 bases between them. CDR3: CASRVQGSVNTEAFF. CDR3 coding DNA: TGCGCCAGCAGAGTACAGGGATCTGTGAACACTGAAGCTTTCTTT. Together with reference TRBV5-1 and TRBJ1-1, the CDR3 gives the full variable domain: KAGVTQTPRYLIKTRGQQVTLSCSPISGHRSVSWYQQTPGQGLQFLFEYFSETQRNKGNFPGRFSGRQFSNSRSEMNVSTLELGDSALYLCASRVQGSVNTEAFFGQGTRLTVV.

The chain is built from TRBV5-4 and TRBJ2-1; TRBD2 aligns across 9 bases. This CDR3 is 15 amino acids long. CDR1 and CDR2 (germline): SGHNT, YYREEE (reference sequence). With 2 bases clipped from V and 4 bases from J, the junction kept 4 bases outside the gene matches. CDR3 region: CASSFVLAGYNEQFF. CDR3 sequence (DNA): TGTGCCAGCAGCTTCGTCCTAGCGGGATACAATGAGCAGTTCTTC.

This clone showed up just a few times. The chain carries TRBV9 and TRBJ2-7, with D perhaps matching TRBD1 (6 bases). This CDR3 contains 14 residues. From germline, CDR1 is SGDLS and CDR2 YYNGEE. Trimming cost V 2 bases and J 3 bases, with 12 bases left between them. In DNA form, the CDR3 reads TGTGCCAGCAGCGTCGACGGGACAATCTACGAGCAGTACTTC. It yields the protein CASSVDGTIYEQYF.

The J gene is TRBJ1-6, the V gene TRBV10-1; 7 positions match TRBD1. CDR3 length: 14 residues. With V trimmed by 3 bases and J by 7 bases, 3 bases remained unmatched. Germline loops: CDR1 WNHNN, CDR2 SYGVQD (reference sequence). Written as DNA, the CDR3 is TGCGCCAGCAGTGAAGGGGGCTCAAATTCACCCCTCCACTTT. This sequence encodes CASSEGGSNSPLHF.

V and J are TRBV4-3 and TRBJ2-7; TRBD1 agrees at 9 bases. This CDR3 has 15 amino acids. The germline gives CDR1 LGHNA, CDR2 YSLEER. V lost 2 bases to trimming and J lost 3 bases; unmatched junction nucleotides: 5. The DNA for the CDR3 is TGCGCCAGCAGCCAAAACCGGGACAGGGACTACGAGCAGTACTTC. This translates into CASSQNRDRDYEQYF.

In its sample, this clone was seen a few times. The rearrangement links TRBV2 to TRBJ1-6; possible D gene TRBD1, 6 bases. This CDR3 has 13 amino acids. Trimming stripped 5 bases from V and 7 bases from J, with 9 bases between. Per the germline V gene, CDR1 is SNHLY and CDR2 is FYNNEI. CDR3 sequence reads: CASSQGMNSPLHF. The CDR3 nucleotides read TGTGCCAGCAGTCAGGGGATGAATTCACCCCTCCACTTT.

The chain joins TRBV2 to TRBJ1-5; TRBD1 matches 9 bases. Germline lookup yields CDR1 SNHLY and CDR2 FYNNEI. With 5 bases clipped from V and 6 bases from J, the junction kept 8 bases outside the gene matches. The CDR3 loop spans 15 amino acids. CDR3 amino acids: CASSPGTGSSQPQHF. In DNA form, the CDR3 reads TGTGCCAGCAGTCCCGGGACAGGGTCAAGTCAGCCCCAGCATTTT.

The rearrangement uses TRBV3-1 (or the pseudogene TRBV3-2) and TRBJ1-4, with no clear D. CDR1 and CDR2 from the germline V gene are LGHDT and YNNKEL (reference sequence). The CDR3 sequence is 15 residues long. The ends were cut back, 2 bases at V and 8 bases at J, with 15 bases in the middle. The CDR3 DNA is TGTGCCAGCAGCCAATTTGTTGCAGGCAAGGAAAAACTGTTTTTT. It translates to CASSQFVAGKEKLFF.

The chain combines TRBV3-1 (or the pseudogene TRBV3-2) with TRBJ1-3; D is unresolved. The CDR3 loop spans 15 amino acids. Germline CDR1 reads LGHDT; CDR2 reads YNNKEL (reference sequence). Trimming left V 2 bases short and J 1 base short, with 9 bases between. The CDR3 protein is CASSQKGGSGNTIYF. In DNA form, the CDR3 reads TGTGCCAGCAGCCAAAAGGGAGGGTCTGGAAACACCATATATTTT.

The V and J genes are TRBV3-1 (or the pseudogene TRBV3-2) and TRBJ2-1; 7 bases match TRBD2. V was clipped by 0 bases and J by 11 bases; unmatched bases: 7. Germline-derived CDR1 and CDR2 are LGHDT and YNNKEL (reference sequence). The CDR3 runs 14 residues. For the CDR3, the DNA is TGTGCCAGCAGCCAAGACACGGGACTACAAAAGCAGTTCTTC. Its translation is CASSQDTGLQKQFF.

The chain uses TRBV10-3 and TRBJ1-2, with D unresolved. The CDR3 loop spans 16 amino acids. Germline V gene data show CDR1 as ENHRY and CDR2 as SYGVKD. Trimming shortened V by 3 bases and J by 0 bases, and 14 bases separated the two germline ends. The CDR3 region has the DNA TGTGCCATCAGTGACACGCCGGTAACTTCTAACTATGGCTACACCTTC. Translated: CAISDTPVTSNYGYTF.

This clone has more than one count but fewer than ten. This chain joins TRBV11-2 and TRBJ2-7, with D perhaps TRBD2 (6 bases). Trimming left V 4 bases short and J 5 bases short, with 27 bases between. The CDR3 is 18 residues long. The germline gives CDR1 SGHAT, CDR2 FQNNGV. CDR3 DNA sequence: TGTGCCAGCAGCTATGATTCTAGCGTGGTGGTGGTTAAAGACGAGCAGTACTTC. Encoded protein: CASSYDSSVVVVKDEQYF.

This sequence joins TRBV11-2 and TRBJ2-1; D is undetermined. The CDR3 runs to 15 residues. In germline, CDR1 is SGHAT, CDR2 FQNNGV. V was trimmed by 0 bases and J by 3 bases, leaving 9 bases between them. Here the CDR3 reads CASSLDAAYYNEQFF. CDR3 coding DNA: TGTGCCAGCAGCTTAGATGCGGCTTACTACAATGAGCAGTTCTTC.

J is TRBJ2-7 and V is TRBV3-1 (or the pseudogene TRBV3-2), with a weak D call TRBD1 (5 bases). The CDR3 contains 15 residues. V was pared by 0 bases and J by 4 bases, with 13 bases between. Germline values: CDR1 LGHDT, CDR2 YNNKEL (reference sequence). The CDR3 loop is CASSQDLMRQYEQYF. In nucleotides, the CDR3 is TGTGCCAGCAGCCAAGATCTAATGAGACAGTACGAGCAGTACTTC.

The gene calls are TRBV19 and TRBJ1-1; 8 nucleotides align to TRBD1. This CDR3 is 13 amino acids long. J lost 4 bases, V lost 10 bases, and 8 bases had no gene match. CDR1 is LNHDA, CDR2 SQIVND, per germline (reference sequence). CDR3 protein: CATQSGQGTEAFF. The CDR3 coding sequence is TGTGCCACCCAGAGTGGACAGGGCACTGAAGCTTTCTTT.

The chain employs TRBV27 and TRBJ2-2; the D gene is possibly TRBD1 (5 bases). This CDR3 has 14 residues. CDR1 is MNHEY, CDR2 SMNVEV, per germline (reference sequence). Trimming shortened V by 6 bases and J by 2 bases, and 10 bases separated the two germline ends. The CDR3 reads CASSRQGNTGELFF. In DNA, the CDR3 is TGTGCCAGCAGCAGGCAGGGAAACACCGGGGAGCTGTTTTTT.

V is TRBV5-1 and J is TRBJ1-1; D may be TRBD1 (6 bases). There are 13 residues in the CDR3. The germline gives CDR1 SGHRS, CDR2 YFSETQ. V was trimmed by 4 bases and J by 1 base, leaving 8 bases between them. The CDR3 nucleotides read TGCGCCAGCAGCACACAGGGGAACACTGAAGCTTTCTTT. Its protein is CASSTQGNTEAFF.

The gene calls are TRBV5-6 and TRBJ2-7; D possibly corresponds to TRBD2 (5 bases). V was shortened by 2 bases and J by 6 bases, with 9 bases between the two germline ends. Germline assignment: CDR1 SGHDT and CDR2 YYEEEE. The CDR3 length is 12 residues. In nucleotides, the CDR3 is TGTGCCAGCAGCTTTGAGGGCCCCGAGCAGTACTTC. Translated, it gives CASSFEGPEQYF. The whole variable domain, remainder taken from reference TRBV5-6 and TRBJ2-7, is DAGVTQSPTHLIKTRGQQVTLRCSPKSGHDTVSWYQQALGQGPQFIFQYYEEEERQRGNFPDRFSGHQFPNYSSELNVNALLLGDSALYLCASSFEGPEQYFGPGTRLTVT.